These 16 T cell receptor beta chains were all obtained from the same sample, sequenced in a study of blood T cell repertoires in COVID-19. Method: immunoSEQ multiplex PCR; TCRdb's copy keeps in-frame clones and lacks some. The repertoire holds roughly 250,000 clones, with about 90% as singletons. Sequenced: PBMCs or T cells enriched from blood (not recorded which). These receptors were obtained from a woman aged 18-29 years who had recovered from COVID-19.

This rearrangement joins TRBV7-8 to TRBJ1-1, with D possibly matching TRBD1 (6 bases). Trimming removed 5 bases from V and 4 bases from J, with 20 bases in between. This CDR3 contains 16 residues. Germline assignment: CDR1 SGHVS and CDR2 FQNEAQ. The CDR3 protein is CASSKTGTLGFTEAFF. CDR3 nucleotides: TGTGCCAGCAGCAAGACCGGGACACTGGGGTTCACTGAAGCTTTCTTT.

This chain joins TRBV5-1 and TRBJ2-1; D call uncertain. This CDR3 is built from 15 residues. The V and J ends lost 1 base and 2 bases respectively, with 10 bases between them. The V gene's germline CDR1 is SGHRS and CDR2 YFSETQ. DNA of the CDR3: TGCGCCAGCAGCTTGACGGAGCGTGCCTACAATGAGCAGTTCTTC. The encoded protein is CASSLTERAYNEQFF.

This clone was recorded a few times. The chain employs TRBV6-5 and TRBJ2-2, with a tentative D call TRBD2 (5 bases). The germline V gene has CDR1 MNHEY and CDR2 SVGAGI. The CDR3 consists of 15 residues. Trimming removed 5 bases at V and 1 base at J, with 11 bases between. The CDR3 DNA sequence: TGTGCCAGCAGTAGAGCAGGAGGGAACACCGGGGAGCTGTTTTTT. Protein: CASSRAGGNTGELFF.

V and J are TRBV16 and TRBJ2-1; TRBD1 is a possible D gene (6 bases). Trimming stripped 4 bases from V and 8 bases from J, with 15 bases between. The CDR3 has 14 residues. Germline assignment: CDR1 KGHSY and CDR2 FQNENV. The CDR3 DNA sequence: TGTGCCAGCAGCCTTAACAGGGTTCGCGATGAGCAGTTCTTC. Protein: CASSLNRVRDEQFF.

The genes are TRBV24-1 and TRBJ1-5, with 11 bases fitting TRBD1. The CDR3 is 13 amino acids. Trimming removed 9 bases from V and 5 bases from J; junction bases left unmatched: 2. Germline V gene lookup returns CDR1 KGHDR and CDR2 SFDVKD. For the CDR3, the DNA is TGTGCCACCGGACAGGGGGCTGATCAGCCCCAGCATTTT. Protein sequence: CATGQGADQPQHF.

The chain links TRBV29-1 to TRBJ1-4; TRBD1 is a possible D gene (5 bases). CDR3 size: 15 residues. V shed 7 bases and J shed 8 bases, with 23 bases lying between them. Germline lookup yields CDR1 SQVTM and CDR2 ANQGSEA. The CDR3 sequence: CSASGARGGEEKLFF. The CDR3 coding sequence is TGCAGCGCCTCCGGGGCCCGGGGCGGGGAGGAAAAACTGTTTTTT.

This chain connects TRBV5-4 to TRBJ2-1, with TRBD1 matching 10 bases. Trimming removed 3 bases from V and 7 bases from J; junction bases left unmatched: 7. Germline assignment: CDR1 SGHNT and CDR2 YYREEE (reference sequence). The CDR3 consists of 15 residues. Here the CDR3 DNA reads TGTGCCAGCAGCTCCGGGACAGGGGACCTTAATGAGCAGTTCTTC. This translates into CASSSGTGDLNEQFF.

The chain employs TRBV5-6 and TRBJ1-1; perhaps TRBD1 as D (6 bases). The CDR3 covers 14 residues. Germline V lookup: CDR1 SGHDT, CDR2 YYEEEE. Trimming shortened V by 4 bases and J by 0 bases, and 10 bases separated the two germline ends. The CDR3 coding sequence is TGTGCCAGCAGCCCCACAGGGCTGAACACTGAAGCTTTCTTT. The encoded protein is CASSPTGLNTEAFF.

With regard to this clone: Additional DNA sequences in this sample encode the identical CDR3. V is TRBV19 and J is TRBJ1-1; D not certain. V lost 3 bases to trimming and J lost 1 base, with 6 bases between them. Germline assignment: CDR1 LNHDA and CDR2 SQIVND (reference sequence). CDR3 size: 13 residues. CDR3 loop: CASSIRGNTEAFF. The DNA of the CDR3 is TGTGCCAGTAGTATCCGGGGGAACACTGAAGCTTTCTTT.

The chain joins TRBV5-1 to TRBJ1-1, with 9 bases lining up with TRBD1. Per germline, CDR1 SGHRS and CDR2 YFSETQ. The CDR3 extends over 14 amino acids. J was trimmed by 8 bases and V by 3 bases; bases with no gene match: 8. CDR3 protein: CASSSGVDRGEAFF. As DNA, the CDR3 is TGCGCCAGCAGCTCGGGGGTGGACAGGGGCGAAGCTTTCTTT.

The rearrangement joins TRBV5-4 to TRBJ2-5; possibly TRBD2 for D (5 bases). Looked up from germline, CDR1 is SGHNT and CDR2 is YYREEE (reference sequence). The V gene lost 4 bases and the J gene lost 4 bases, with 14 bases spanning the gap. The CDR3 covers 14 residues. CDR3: CASSPPGDGETQYF. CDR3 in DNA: TGTGCCAGCAGCCCCCCCGGGGATGGAGAGACCCAGTACTTC.

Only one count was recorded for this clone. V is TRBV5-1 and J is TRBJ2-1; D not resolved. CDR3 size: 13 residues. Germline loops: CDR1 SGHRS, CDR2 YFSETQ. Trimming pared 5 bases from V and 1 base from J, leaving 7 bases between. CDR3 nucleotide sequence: TGCGCCAGCAGTCCCGGTTCCTACAATGAGCAGTTCTTC. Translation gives CASSPGSYNEQFF.

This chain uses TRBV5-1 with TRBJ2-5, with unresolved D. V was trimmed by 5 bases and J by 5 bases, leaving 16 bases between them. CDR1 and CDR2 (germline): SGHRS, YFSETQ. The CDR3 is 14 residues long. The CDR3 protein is CASRILVSRETQYF. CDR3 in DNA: TGCGCCAGCAGAATTTTAGTTTCCAGGGAGACCCAGTACTTC.

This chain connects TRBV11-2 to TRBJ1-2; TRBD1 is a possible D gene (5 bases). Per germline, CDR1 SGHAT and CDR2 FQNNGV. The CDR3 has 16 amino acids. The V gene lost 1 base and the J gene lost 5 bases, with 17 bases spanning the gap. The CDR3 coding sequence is TGTGCCAGCAGCTTAGGAGTATCCAGGGTCAATTATGGCTACACCTTC. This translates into CASSLGVSRVNYGYTF.

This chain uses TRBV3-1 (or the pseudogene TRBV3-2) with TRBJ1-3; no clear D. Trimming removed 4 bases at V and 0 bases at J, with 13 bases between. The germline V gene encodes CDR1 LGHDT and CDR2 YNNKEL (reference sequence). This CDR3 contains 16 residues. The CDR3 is CASSPLTPLSGNTIYF. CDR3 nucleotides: TGTGCCAGCAGCCCCCTGACACCACTCTCTGGAAACACCATATATTTT.

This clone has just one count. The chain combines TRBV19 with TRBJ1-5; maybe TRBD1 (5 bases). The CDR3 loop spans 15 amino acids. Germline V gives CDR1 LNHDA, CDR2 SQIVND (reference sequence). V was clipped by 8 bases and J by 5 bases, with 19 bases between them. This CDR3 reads CASLGLRQGYQPQHF. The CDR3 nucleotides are TGTGCCAGTTTAGGTTTGAGGCAGGGCTATCAGCCCCAGCATTTT.